This entry lists 25 T cell receptor beta chains sequenced from one sample in a study of early T cells in non-severe SARS-CoV-2 infection. TCRdb ran MiXCR on the 5' RACE reads and lists one entry per CDR3 protein. The sample holds more than 80,000 distinct CDR3 sequences, 13% to 15% seen once. Sequencing was carried out using whole blood. These receptors all come from an adult who was a healthcare worker with PCR-confirmed SARS-CoV-2 infection or an uninfected control (not recorded which).

The rearrangement uses TRBV4-2 and TRBJ2-5, with 7 bases identical to TRBD1. J gave up 5 bases and V 2 bases, and 11 bases lay outside the gene matches. The CDR3 runs to 16 residues. CDR1 LGHNA and CDR2 YNFKEQ come from the germline V gene. The CDR3 reads CASSQRGQPSQETQYF. CDR3 sequence (DNA): TGTGCCAGCAGCCAACGGGGACAGCCCTCCCAGGAGACCCAGTACTTC.

This clonotype was counted many times. This chain joins TRBV5-5 and TRBJ2-5; possible D gene TRBD2, 6 bases. The CDR3 is made up of 15 amino acids. V lost 2 bases, J lost 5 bases, and 16 bases lay in between. Per germline, CDR1 SGHKS and CDR2 YYEKEE (reference sequence). CDR3 in amino acids: CASSFGGPRAETQYF. The CDR3 DNA is TGTGCCAGCAGCTTCGGAGGGCCGAGGGCGGAGACCCAGTACTTC.

This clonotype was found a few times. The chain links TRBV5-6 to TRBJ2-6, with a tentative D call TRBD2 (5 bases). This CDR3 comprises 17 residues. CDR1 SGHDT and CDR2 YYEEEE come from the germline V gene. Between the trimmed V and J ends, which lost 4 bases and 0 bases, there was a span of 14 bases. The CDR3 is CASSPEEESSGANVLTF. CDR3 DNA sequence: TGTGCCAGCAGCCCGGAGGAAGAGAGCTCTGGGGCCAACGTCCTGACTTTC.

The chain is built from TRBV5-1 and TRBJ2-3; 8 bases agree with TRBD1. Germline assignment: CDR1 SGHRS and CDR2 YFSETQ. V was pared by 0 bases and J by 2 bases, with 5 bases of the junction left unmatched. This CDR3 region has 16 residues. In DNA form, the CDR3 reads TGCGCCAGCAGCTTGGAAGCAGGGGGCTTCACAGATACGCAGTATTTT. It codes for CASSLEAGGFTDTQYF.

This clonotype was detected ten times or more. V is TRBV27 and J is TRBJ2-1, with 7 nucleotides matching TRBD1. Germline V gene sequence: CDR1 MNHEY, CDR2 SMNVEV (reference sequence). Trimming took 5 bases from V and 8 from J; bases not matched to a gene: 12. This CDR3 comprises 15 residues. CDR3: CASSPQGSGVYEQFF. CDR3 DNA: TGTGCCAGCAGTCCACAGGGGTCAGGGGTCTATGAGCAGTTCTTC.

Here the CDR3 DNA reads TGTGCCAGCAGTCTGGGACCCCTAAGTACTGAAGCTTTCTTT. Protein sequence: CASSLGPLSTEAFF. The genes are TRBV6-5 and TRBJ1-1, with a weak D call TRBD1 (5 bases). The CDR3 is made up of 14 amino acids. The V end lost 5 bases, the J end lost 5 bases, and 15 bases lay between the germline ends. The germline gives CDR1 MNHEY, CDR2 SVGAGI.

This clonotype has a count of ten or more. The CDR3 is CASSEGLDFTDTQYF. The CDR3, as DNA: TGCGCCAGCAGCGAGGGACTAGACTTCACAGATACGCAGTATTTT. The chain combines TRBV5-1 with TRBJ2-3; TRBD2 matches 8 bases. This CDR3 has 15 amino acids. Trimming took 4 bases from V and 2 from J; bases not matched to a gene: 6. CDR1 and CDR2 from the germline V gene are SGHRS and YFSETQ.

This clonotype appeared a few times. The chain links TRBV11-2 to TRBJ2-4; D possibly corresponds to TRBD1 (5 bases). V gave up 4 bases and J gave up 10 bases, with 11 bases separating them. The CDR3 is 12 residues long. Per germline, CDR1 SGHAT and CDR2 FQNNGV. Here the CDR3 reads CASSSDRTIQYF. In nucleotides, the CDR3 is TGTGCCAGCAGCTCCGACAGAACTATTCAGTACTTC.

The table lists this clonotype with a few counts. The chain is built from TRBV7-9 and TRBJ1-1; 7 nucleotides match TRBD1. The J segment lost 4 bases and the V segment lost 5 bases, leaving 16 bases of the junction unmatched. The CDR3 has 17 amino acids. CDR1 is SEHNR and CDR2 is FQNEAQ in the germline V gene (reference sequence). CDR3 amino acids: CASSDHPNRDRGTEAFF. The CDR3 bases are TGTGCCAGCAGCGATCACCCTAACCGGGACAGAGGCACTGAAGCTTTCTTT.

This clonotype was seen only a few times. The chain links TRBV5-5 to TRBJ1-6; tentatively, D is TRBD1 (6 bases). The CDR3 sequence is 15 residues long. The V and J ends lost 6 bases and 3 bases respectively, with 13 bases between them. CDR1 and CDR2 (germline): SGHKS, YYEKEE (reference sequence). The CDR3 region is CASTLDSLYNSPLHF. In DNA form, the CDR3 reads TGTGCCAGCACCCTGGACAGCCTCTATAATTCACCCCTCCACTTT.

This chain joins TRBV12-3 or TRBV12-4 and TRBJ2-2, with D perhaps TRBD2 (5 bases). The germline V and J ends were trimmed by 4 bases and 3 bases, with 12 bases remaining between them. The CDR3 is 15 residues long. For the CDR3, the DNA is TGTGCCAGCAGTTCACGGGGTAGGGACACCGGGGAGCTGTTTTTT. It is translated as CASSSRGRDTGELFF.

The table lists this clonotype with many counts. The chain links TRBV29-1 to TRBJ2-7, with TRBD1 matching 9 bases. The germline CDR1 and CDR2 sequences are SQVTM and ANQGSEA. V was clipped by 4 bases and J by 1 base; unmatched bases: 11. The CDR3 consists of 16 residues. Here the CDR3 DNA reads TGCAGCGTTGGGGGCCCTAGGACAGGGGTATCCTACGAGCAGTACTTC. Protein: CSVGGPRTGVSYEQYF.

The chain links TRBV7-9 to TRBJ2-1; TRBD2 aligns across 9 bases. V trimming: 4 bases; J trimming: 8 bases; junction bases outside the gene matches: 9. Germline loops: CDR1 SEHNR, CDR2 FQNEAQ (reference sequence). The CDR3 covers 15 residues. Written as DNA, the CDR3 is TGTGCCAGCAGCTCGCGTAGCGGGAGAGAGGATGAGCAGTTCTTC. Translating gives CASSSRSGREDEQFF.

The genes are TRBV20-1 and TRBJ1-2; the D is unclear. Germline V gene lookup returns CDR1 DFQATT and CDR2 SNEGSKA (reference sequence). V was clipped by 3 bases and J by 6 bases, with 11 bases between them. The length of the CDR3 is 12 residues. CDR3 sequence reads: CSASPMAHGYTF. CDR3 DNA: TGCAGTGCTAGTCCTATGGCCCATGGCTACACCTTC.

The chain joins TRBV19 to TRBJ2-3, with 7 bases identical to TRBD2. The CDR3 consists of 17 residues. Losses at the gene ends were 5 bases for V and 0 bases for J; bases not matched to a gene: 11. Germline-derived CDR1 and CDR2 are LNHDA and SQIVND (reference sequence). CDR3 bases: TGTGCCAGTAGTTCTTTGGCGGCTAGCGGTAGCACAGATACGCAGTATTTT. It yields the protein CASSSLAASGSTDTQYF.

The gene calls are TRBV28 and TRBJ2-1; D is tentatively TRBD1 or TRBD2 (5 bases each). The V gene's germline CDR1 is MDHEN and CDR2 SYDVKM. V gave up 4 bases and J gave up 9 bases, with 13 bases separating them. This CDR3 region has 13 residues. The CDR3 spells CASSSGLRSEQFF. As DNA, the CDR3 is TGTGCCAGCAGTTCGGGGCTAAGAAGTGAGCAGTTCTTC.

The chain links TRBV10-3 to TRBJ1-1; weak D call: TRBD1 (6 bases). This CDR3 spans 14 amino acids. The germline V gene encodes CDR1 ENHRY and CDR2 SYGVKD. The V end lost 6 bases, the J end lost 5 bases, and 16 bases lay between the germline ends. The CDR3 reads CAISLEGGKTEAFF. The CDR3 nucleotides are TGTGCCATCAGCCTCGAAGGGGGGAAAACTGAAGCTTTCTTT.

The chain links TRBV20-1 to TRBJ2-6; D unresolved. CDR1 DFQATT and CDR2 SNEGSKA come from the germline V gene (reference sequence). V was clipped by 5 bases and J by 0 bases, with 8 bases between them. The CDR3 consists of 14 residues. DNA for the CDR3: TGCAGTGCTTCGCCCGTCTCTGGGGCCAACGTCCTGACTTTC. The encoded protein is CSASPVSGANVLTF.

CDR3 amino acids: CACGDYNEQFF. Written as DNA, the CDR3 is TGTGCCTGCGGGGATTACAATGAGCAGTTCTTC. The V gene is TRBV30, the J gene TRBJ2-1; D is possibly TRBD2 (5 bases). CDR3 length equals 11 residues. Trimming took off 6 bases at V and 4 bases at J, with 7 bases between the two ends. The V gene's germline CDR1 is GTSNPN and CDR2 SVGIG (reference sequence).

Here the CDR3 DNA reads TGTGCCAGCAGCCAGGAACTAGCGGGAGGTTCCGATACGCAGTATTTT. Translated: CASSQELAGGSDTQYF. The rearrangement joins TRBV4-2 to TRBJ2-3, with TRBD2 matching over 12 bases. With V trimmed by 3 bases and J by 6 bases, 7 bases remained unmatched. This CDR3 is built from 16 residues. Germline V lookup: CDR1 LGHNA, CDR2 YNFKEQ.

The rearrangement links TRBV5-1 to TRBJ2-7; a weak D match, TRBD1 (6 bases). Germline V gene lookup returns CDR1 SGHRS and CDR2 YFSETQ. The CDR3 totals 14 residues. V was cut by 5 bases and J by 3 bases, with 15 bases left in between. CDR3 nucleotides: TGCGCCAGCAGACCTGGGACATCCGGCTACGAGCAGTACTTC. Translation gives CASRPGTSGYEQYF.

The chain is built from TRBV9 and TRBJ1-1, with D uncertain. Germline V gene sequence: CDR1 SGDLS, CDR2 YYNGEE. Trimming pared 4 bases from V and 0 bases from J, leaving 10 bases between. The CDR3 has 14 amino acids. The CDR3 spells CASSRVAMNTEAFF. In DNA, the CDR3 is TGTGCCAGCAGCCGGGTGGCCATGAACACTGAAGCTTTCTTT.

V gene TRBV4-1 combines with J gene TRBJ1-3; a possible D gene is TRBD1 (6 bases). V was clipped by 9 bases and J by 0 bases, with 21 bases between them. The CDR3 totals 17 residues. Germline V gene data show CDR1 as MGHRA and CDR2 as YSYEKL. CDR3 sequence (DNA): TGCGCCAGTACTCGGGACATCAGCCCCAGCTCTGGAAACACCATATATTTT. It yields the protein CASTRDISPSSGNTIYF.

The chain uses TRBV7-3 and TRBJ1-2; TRBD1 aligns across 7 bases. V lost 10 bases, J lost 4 bases, and 12 bases stayed unmatched. This CDR3 has 14 residues. Germline values: CDR1 SGHTA, CDR2 FQGTGA. The CDR3 spells CATEDRDSGYGYTF. CDR3 nucleotide sequence: TGTGCCACAGAGGACCGGGACAGCGGCTATGGCTACACCTTC.

The gene calls are TRBV24-1 and TRBJ2-3; perhaps TRBD1 as D (5 bases). V was cut by 2 bases and J by 8 bases, with 13 bases left in between. The CDR3 runs 14 residues. In germline, CDR1 is KGHDR, CDR2 SFDVKD. The CDR3 DNA is TGTGCCACCAGTGATTCTAGACGTCAGGGTACGCAGTATTTT. Its protein product is CATSDSRRQGTQYF.